The source of this TCR beta chain is a study of shared clonotypes between healthy human individuals. Terminally differentiated effector memory CD45RA+ cells were excluded from the naive CD8 cells, which were CD45RO-negative and positively selected for CCR7. Under the authors' procedure: ImmunoSEQ output lacked quality scores and full-length reads, limiting matched filtering. Libraries were prepared by immunoSEQ multiplex PCR; TCRdb keeps only in-frame clonotypes and omits some of them. The V and J calls and clone size were taken over from that table, and D and trimming were inferred from the DNA. Of some 2,100,000 clones listed, approximately 94% were seen once; the top ten hold approximately 1.7%. General observations from the study: It was only blood that was sampled, and tissue repertoires likely differ.

Of note for this clone: The antigen is undetermined.

The germline CDR1 and CDR2 sequences are SGHDT and YYEEEE. With 3 bases clipped from V and 1 base from J, the junction kept 9 bases outside the gene matches. The CDR3 is 16 amino acids. The chain links TRBV5-6 to TRBJ1-2, with 7 bases aligning to TRBD1. The TCR was taken from a man younger than 30 in good health. Some clones in this sample may be carry-over from other donors' samples. The sample was naive CD8+ T cells from PBMCs. The CDR3 bases are TGTGCCAGCAGCTGGAAGGACAGGCCCCTTAACTATGGCTACACCTTC. Protein sequence: CASSWKDRPLNYGYTF.